Below, 10 T cell receptor beta chains from the same sample are listed, as sequenced in a study of cytomegalovirus exposure and HLA in healthy donors. 60 Vbeta and 13 Jbeta primers were used in PCR. This table comes from immunoSEQ multiplex PCR, and its TCRdb copy is limited to in-frame clones, with some not included. The sample lists about 92,000 clones; roughly four fifths were seen once. The sequenced material came from PBMCs. The receptors were sampled from a woman aged 18-29 years in good health and CMV-seropositive.

This clone showed up just a few times. V is TRBV30 and J is TRBJ1-4; weak D call: TRBD1 (5 bases). The CDR3 length is 11 residues. V was shortened by 2 bases and J by 12 bases, with 10 bases between the two germline ends. Germline CDR1 and CDR2: GTSNPN and SVGIG (reference sequence). CDR3 loop: CAWSMGHQLFF. The CDR3 DNA reads as TGTGCCTGGAGTATGGGGCATCAACTGTTTTTT. Together with reference TRBV30 and TRBJ1-4, the CDR3 gives the full variable domain: SQTIHQWPATLVQPVGSPLSLECTVEGTSNPNLYWYRQAAGRGLQLLFYSVGIGQISSEVPQNLSASRPQDRQFILSSKKLLLSDSGFYLCAWSMGHQLFFGSGTQLSVL.

The chain's CDR3 is CASSRELADTQYF. The CDR3 coding sequence is TGTGCCAGCAGCCGAGAACTAGCTGACACGCAGTATTTT. V gene TRBV4-2 combines with J gene TRBJ2-3, with D possibly TRBD2 on 6 matching bases. Looked up from germline, CDR1 is LGHNA and CDR2 is YNFKEQ. This CDR3 contains 13 residues. Trimming stripped 4 bases from V and 9 bases from J, with 14 bases between.

The genes are TRBV6-6 and TRBJ2-7, with D perhaps TRBD2 (6 bases). CDR3 length: 13 amino acids. V was pared by 7 bases and J by 0 bases, with 10 bases between. Germline V gives CDR1 MNHNY, CDR2 SVGAGI (reference sequence). The CDR3 DNA follows: TGTGCCAGCATTAGCGGTGCCTCCTACGAGCAGTACTTC. Residues: CASISGASYEQYF.

This clone showed up just once. The rearrangement uses TRBV28 and TRBJ2-7; tentatively, D is TRBD2 (6 bases). In germline, CDR1 is MDHEN, CDR2 SYDVKM. This CDR3 contains 13 residues. V was clipped by 6 bases and J by 4 bases, with 13 bases between them. The CDR3 protein is CASSRDGRYEQYF. The CDR3 coding sequence is TGTGCCAGCAGCCGGGACGGGAGATACGAGCAGTACTTC.

The chain has TRBV14 and TRBJ1-2; D might be TRBD1 (6 bases). The V gene's germline CDR1 is SGHDN and CDR2 FVKESK. The CDR3 extends over 13 amino acids. V lost 3 bases and J 5 bases, leaving 10 bases between the germline ends. CDR3 sequence (DNA): TGTGCCAGCAGCCAGGGGACAACATATGGCTACACCTTC. This codes for CASSQGTTYGYTF.

This chain uses TRBV18 with TRBJ2-1; 9 bases are shared with TRBD1. Germline V gene sequence: CDR1 KGHSH, CDR2 LQKENI. V gave up 3 bases and J gave up 0 bases; unmatched junction bases: 3. The CDR3 is 16 residues long. DNA of the CDR3: TGTGCCAGCTCACCTACGGGACAGGGCTCCTACAATGAGCAGTTCTTC. The encoded protein is CASSPTGQGSYNEQFF.

The chain couples TRBV5-1 to TRBJ2-3; 7 bases align to TRBD1. Losses at the gene ends were 1 base for V and 2 bases for J; bases not matched to a gene: 4. Germline assignment: CDR1 SGHRS and CDR2 YFSETQ. The CDR3 is made up of 15 amino acids. The CDR3 region is CASSLTTGDTDTQYF. As DNA, the CDR3 is TGCGCCAGCAGCTTGACCACAGGGGACACAGATACGCAGTATTTT.

The chain joins TRBV5-6 to TRBJ2-7, with D possibly being TRBD1 (6 bases). Trimming left V 3 bases short and J 4 bases short, with 20 bases between. Looked up from germline, CDR1 is SGHDT and CDR2 is YYEEEE. The CDR3 loop spans 16 amino acids. CDR3: CASSSPPWDTKYEQYF. CDR3 coding DNA: TGTGCCAGCAGCTCCCCTCCCTGGGACACAAAATACGAGCAGTACTTC. The whole variable domain, remainder taken from reference TRBV5-6 and TRBJ2-7, is DAGVTQSPTHLIKTRGQQVTLRCSPKSGHDTVSWYQQALGQGPQFIFQYYEEEERQRGNFPDRFSGHQFPNYSSELNVNALLLGDSALYLCASSSPPWDTKYEQYFGPGTRLTVT.

CDR3 nucleotide sequence: TGCAGCGTCAGGGTCGGGAGGATGAACACTGAAGCTTTCTTT. It codes for CSVRVGRMNTEAFF. The chain carries TRBV29-1 and TRBJ1-1, with D possibly TRBD1 on 5 matching bases. The V end lost 6 bases, the J end lost 0 bases, and 14 bases lay between the germline ends. This CDR3 has 14 residues. Germline V lookup: CDR1 SQVTM, CDR2 ANQGSEA.

V usage is TRBV5-1 and J usage is TRBJ2-7, with D hard to call. Looked up from germline, CDR1 is SGHRS and CDR2 is YFSETQ. V lost 1 base, J lost 1 base, and 15 bases lay in between. The CDR3 is made up of 16 amino acids. This CDR3 is CASSLSVISQSYEQYF. CDR3 sequence (DNA): TGCGCCAGCAGCTTGTCCGTTATTTCCCAGTCCTACGAGCAGTACTTC.